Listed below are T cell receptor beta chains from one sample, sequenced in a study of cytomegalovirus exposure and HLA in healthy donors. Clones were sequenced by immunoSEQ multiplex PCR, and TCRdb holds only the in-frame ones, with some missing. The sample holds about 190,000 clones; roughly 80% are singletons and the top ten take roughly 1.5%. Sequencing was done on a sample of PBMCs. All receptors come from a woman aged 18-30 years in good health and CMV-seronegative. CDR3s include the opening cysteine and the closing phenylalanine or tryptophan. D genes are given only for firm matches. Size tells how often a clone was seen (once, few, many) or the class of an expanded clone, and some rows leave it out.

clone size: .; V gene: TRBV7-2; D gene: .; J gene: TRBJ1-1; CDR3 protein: CASSPGQWDTEAFF; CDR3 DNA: TGTGCCAGCAGCCCAGGACAGTGGGACACTGAAGCTTTCTTT
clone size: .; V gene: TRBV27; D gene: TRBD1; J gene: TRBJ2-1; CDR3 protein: CASSFGGQGTLKQFF; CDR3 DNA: TGTGCCAGCAGTTTCGGGGGACAGGGGACTTTGAAGCAGTTCTTC
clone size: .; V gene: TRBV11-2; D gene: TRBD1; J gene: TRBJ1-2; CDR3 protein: CASSLVGQGAANYGYTF; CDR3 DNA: TGTGCCAGCAGCTTAGTGGGACAGGGGGCGGCTAACTATGGCTACACCTTC
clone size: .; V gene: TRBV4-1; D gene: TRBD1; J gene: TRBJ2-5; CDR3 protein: CASSRGQGAGETQYF; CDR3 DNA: TGCGCCAGCAGCCGCGGACAGGGGGCCGGGGAGACCCAGTACTTC
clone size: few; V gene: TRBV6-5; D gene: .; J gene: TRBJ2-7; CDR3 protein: CASSYTEPQGNEQYF; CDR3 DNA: TGTGCCAGCAGTTACACGGAGCCCCAGGGTAACGAGCAGTACTTC
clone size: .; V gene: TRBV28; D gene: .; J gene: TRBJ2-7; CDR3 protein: CASSIQGYEQYF; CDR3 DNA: TGTGCCAGCAGCATACAGGGCTACGAGCAGTACTTC
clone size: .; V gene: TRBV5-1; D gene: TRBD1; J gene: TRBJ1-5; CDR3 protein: CASSSAGGSNQPQHF; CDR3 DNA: TGCGCCAGCAGCTCCGCAGGGGGTAGCAATCAGCCCCAGCATTTT
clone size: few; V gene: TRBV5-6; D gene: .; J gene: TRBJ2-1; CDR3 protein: CASSLRFAPRLEGLGEQFF; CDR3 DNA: TGTGCCAGCAGCTTGCGTTTTGCCCCAAGGCTAGAGGGCCTTGGTGAGCAGTTCTTC
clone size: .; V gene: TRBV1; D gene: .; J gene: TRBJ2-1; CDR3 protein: CTSSQVGSSGRENEQFF; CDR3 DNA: TGCACCAGCAGCCAAGTGGGGAGTAGCGGGAGAGAGAATGAGCAGTTCTTC
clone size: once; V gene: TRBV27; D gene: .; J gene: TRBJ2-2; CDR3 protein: CATTTAGTGELFF; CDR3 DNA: TGTGCCACCACAACCGCGGGCACCGGGGAGCTGTTTTTT
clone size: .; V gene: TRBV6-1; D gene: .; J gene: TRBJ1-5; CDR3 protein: CASSENTGGNQPQHF; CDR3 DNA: TGTGCCAGCAGTGAAAATACAGGAGGCAATCAGCCCCAGCATTTT
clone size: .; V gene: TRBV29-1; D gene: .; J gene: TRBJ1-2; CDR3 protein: CSVGPRDRDYTF; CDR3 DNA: TGCAGCGTTGGTCCCAGGGATCGTGACTACACCTTC
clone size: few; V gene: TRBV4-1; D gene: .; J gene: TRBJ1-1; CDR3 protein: CASSQDRGEAFF; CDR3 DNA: TGCGCCAGCAGCCAAGATAGGGGTGAAGCTTTCTTT
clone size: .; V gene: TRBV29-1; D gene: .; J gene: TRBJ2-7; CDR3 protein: CSVCFGTSSYEQYF; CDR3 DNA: TGCAGCGTCTGTTTCGGGACATCCTCCTACGAGCAGTACTTC
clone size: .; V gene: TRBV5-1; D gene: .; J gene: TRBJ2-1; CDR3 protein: CASSLGTGLNYNEQFF; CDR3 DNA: TGCGCCAGCAGCTTGGGAACAGGGTTGAACTACAATGAGCAGTTCTTC
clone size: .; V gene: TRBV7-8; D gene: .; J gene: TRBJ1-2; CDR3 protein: CASSLGQVYGYTF; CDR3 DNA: TGTGCCAGCAGCTTAGGACAGGTCTATGGCTACACCTTC
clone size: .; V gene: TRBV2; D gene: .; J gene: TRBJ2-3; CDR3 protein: CASREYSADTQYF; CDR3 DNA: TGTGCCAGCAGGGAATACTCGGCAGATACGCAGTATTTT
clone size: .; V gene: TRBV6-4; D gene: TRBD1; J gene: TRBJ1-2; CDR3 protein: CASSDPTGEGPRYGYTF; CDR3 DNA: TGTGCCAGCAGTGACCCGACAGGGGAGGGGCCCCGTTATGGCTACACCTTC
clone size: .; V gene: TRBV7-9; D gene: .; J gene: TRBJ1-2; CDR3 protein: CASSLDTGRFRGYTF; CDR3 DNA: TGTGCCAGCAGCTTAGATACAGGGCGGTTTCGAGGCTACACCTTC
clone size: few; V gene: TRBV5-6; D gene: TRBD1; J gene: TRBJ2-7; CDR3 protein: CASSWDRVSYEQYF; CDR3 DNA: TGTGCCAGCAGCTGGGACAGAGTCTCCTACGAGCAGTACTTC
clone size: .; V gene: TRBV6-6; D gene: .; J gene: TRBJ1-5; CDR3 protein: CASTKRTGHQPQHF; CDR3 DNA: TGTGCCAGCACCAAACGGACTGGTCATCAGCCCCAGCATTTT
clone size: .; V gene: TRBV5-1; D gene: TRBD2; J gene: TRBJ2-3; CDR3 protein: CASSSGGGDTQYF; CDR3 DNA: TGCGCCAGCAGCTCGGGCGGGGGGGATACGCAGTATTTT
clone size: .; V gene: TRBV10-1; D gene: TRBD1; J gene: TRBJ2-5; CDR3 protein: CASSEDRGRETQYF; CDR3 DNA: TGCGCCAGCAGTGAGGACAGGGGAAGGGAGACCCAGTACTTC
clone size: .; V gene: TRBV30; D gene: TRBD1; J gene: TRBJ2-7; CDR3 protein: CAWTRNTGDPPPADYEQYF; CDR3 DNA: TGTGCCTGGACCAGAAACACAGGGGACCCCCCCCCGGCGGACTACGAGCAGTACTTC
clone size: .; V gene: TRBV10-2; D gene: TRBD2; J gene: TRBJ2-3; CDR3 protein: CASSRTSTSTDTQYF; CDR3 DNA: TGCGCCAGCAGTCGGACTAGCACTAGCACAGATACGCAGTATTTT
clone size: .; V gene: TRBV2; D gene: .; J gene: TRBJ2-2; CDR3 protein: CASMGGAGELFF; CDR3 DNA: TGTGCCAGCATGGGGGGTGCCGGGGAGCTGTTTTTT
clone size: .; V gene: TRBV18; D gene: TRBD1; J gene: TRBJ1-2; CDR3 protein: CASSPGTGRYGYTF; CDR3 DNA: TGTGCCAGCTCACCGGGGACAGGGCGCTATGGCTACACCTTC
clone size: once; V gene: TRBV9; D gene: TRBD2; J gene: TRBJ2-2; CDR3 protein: CASSPGTSGTGELFF; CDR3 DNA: TGTGCCAGCAGCCCCGGGACTAGCGGAACCGGGGAGCTGTTTTTT
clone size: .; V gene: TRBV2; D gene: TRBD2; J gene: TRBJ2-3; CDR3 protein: CASSGVVAGRSTDTQYF; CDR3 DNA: TGTGCCAGCAGTGGGGTGGTAGCGGGGCGTAGCACAGATACGCAGTATTTT
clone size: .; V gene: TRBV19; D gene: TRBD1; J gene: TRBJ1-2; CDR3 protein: CASLPTGGNGYGYTF; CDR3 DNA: TGTGCCAGTCTACCGACAGGGGGCAATGGCTATGGCTACACCTTC
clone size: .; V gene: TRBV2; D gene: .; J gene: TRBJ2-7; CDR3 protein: CASGRTNYEQYF; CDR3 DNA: TGTGCCAGCGGGCGGACAAACTACGAGCAGTACTTC
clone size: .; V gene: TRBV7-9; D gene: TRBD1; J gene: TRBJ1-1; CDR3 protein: CSSREQGATVEAFF; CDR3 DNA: TGTTCCAGCAGAGAACAGGGGGCAACGGTTGAAGCTTTCTTT
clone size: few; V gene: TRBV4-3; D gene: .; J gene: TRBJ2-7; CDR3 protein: CASSQGAGYEQYF; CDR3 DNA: TGCGCCAGCAGCCAAGGGGCGGGCTACGAGCAGTACTTC
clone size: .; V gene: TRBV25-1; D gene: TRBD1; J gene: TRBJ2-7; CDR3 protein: CASSRTGSSYEQYF; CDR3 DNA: TGTGCCAGCAGCCGGACAGGGAGCTCCTACGAGCAGTACTTC
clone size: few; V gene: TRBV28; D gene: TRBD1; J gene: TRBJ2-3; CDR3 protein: CASSLWGQGRLTDTQYF; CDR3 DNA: TGTGCCAGCAGTTTATGGGGACAGGGGCGACTCACAGATACGCAGTATTTT
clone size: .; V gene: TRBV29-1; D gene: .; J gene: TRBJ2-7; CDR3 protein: CSVDVGAGRPPYEQYF; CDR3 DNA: TGCAGCGTTGACGTTGGAGCTGGGAGGCCCCCCTACGAGCAGTACTTC
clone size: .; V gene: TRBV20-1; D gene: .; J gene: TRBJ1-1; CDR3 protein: CSAALQLEAFF; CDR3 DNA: TGCAGTGCCGCCCTACAGCTCGAAGCTTTCTTT
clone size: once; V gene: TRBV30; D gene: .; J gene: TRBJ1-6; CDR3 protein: CARTDKTGYNRNSPLHF; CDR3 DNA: TGTGCCCGAACGGACAAAACAGGGTATAATCGAAATTCACCCCTCCACTTT
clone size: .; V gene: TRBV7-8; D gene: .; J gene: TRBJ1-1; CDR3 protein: CASSLTEYTEAFF; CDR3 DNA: TGTGCCAGCAGCTTAACAGAGTACACTGAAGCTTTCTTT
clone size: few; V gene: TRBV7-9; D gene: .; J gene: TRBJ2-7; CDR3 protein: CASSLRAGVGYEQYF; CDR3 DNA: TGTGCCAGCAGCTTAAGGGCAGGGGTAGGATACGAGCAGTACTTC
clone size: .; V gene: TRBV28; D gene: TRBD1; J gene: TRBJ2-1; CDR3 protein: CASRRTGDNEQFF; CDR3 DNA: TGTGCCAGCAGACGGACAGGGGACAATGAGCAGTTCTTC
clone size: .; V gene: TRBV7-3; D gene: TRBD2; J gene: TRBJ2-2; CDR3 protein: CASSSTGTSGGTGELFF; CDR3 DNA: TGTGCCAGCAGCTCCACAGGGACTAGCGGTGGGACCGGGGAGCTGTTTTTT
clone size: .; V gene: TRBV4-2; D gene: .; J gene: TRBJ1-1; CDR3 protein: CASSPGKDGLNTEAFF; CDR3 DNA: TGTGCCAGCAGCCCCGGGAAGGACGGACTGAACACTGAAGCTTTCTTT
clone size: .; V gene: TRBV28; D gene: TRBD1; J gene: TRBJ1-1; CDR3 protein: CASSLDRVRPGAFF; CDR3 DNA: TGTGCCAGCAGCTTGGACAGGGTTCGTCCTGGAGCTTTCTTT
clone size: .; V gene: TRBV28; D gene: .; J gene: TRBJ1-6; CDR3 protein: CASTQGESYNSPLHF; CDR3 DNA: TGTGCCAGCACCCAAGGGGAATCCTATAATTCACCCCTCCACTTT
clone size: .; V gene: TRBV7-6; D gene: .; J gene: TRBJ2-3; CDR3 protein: CASSDGSDTQYF; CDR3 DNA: TGTGCCAGCAGCGACGGGTCGGATACGCAGTATTTT
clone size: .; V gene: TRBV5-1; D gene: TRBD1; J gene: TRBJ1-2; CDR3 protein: CASKPGQNYGYTF; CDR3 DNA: TGCGCCAGTAAACCGGGACAGAACTATGGCTACACCTTC
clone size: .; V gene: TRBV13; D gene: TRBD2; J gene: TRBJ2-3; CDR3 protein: CASNRGGDTQYF; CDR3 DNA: TGTGCCAGCAACCGGGGGGGAGATACGCAGTATTTT
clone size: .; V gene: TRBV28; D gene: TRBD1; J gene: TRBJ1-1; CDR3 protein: CASSLGGTGYTEAFF; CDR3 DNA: TGTGCCAGCAGTTTAGGAGGGACAGGGTACACTGAAGCTTTCTTT
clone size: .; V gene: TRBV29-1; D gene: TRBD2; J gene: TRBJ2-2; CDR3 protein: CSGRDYLTGELFF; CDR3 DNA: TGCAGCGGCCGGGACTACCTAACCGGGGAGCTGTTTTTT
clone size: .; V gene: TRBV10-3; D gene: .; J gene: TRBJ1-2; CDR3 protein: CAISESGGGGSSNYGYTF; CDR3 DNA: TGTGCCATCAGTGAGTCTGGGGGCGGGGGCAGCTCGAACTATGGCTACACCTTC
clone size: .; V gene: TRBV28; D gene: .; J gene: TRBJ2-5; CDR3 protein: CASSSPKTGGRETQYF; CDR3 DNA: TGTGCCAGCAGTTCCCCCAAAACAGGAGGGAGAGAGACCCAGTACTTC
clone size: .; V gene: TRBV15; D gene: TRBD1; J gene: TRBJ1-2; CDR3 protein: CATSRSRGLSNYGYTF; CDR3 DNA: TGTGCCACCAGCAGGTCCAGGGGGCTATCGAACTATGGCTACACCTTC
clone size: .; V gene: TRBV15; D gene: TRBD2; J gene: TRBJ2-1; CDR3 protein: CATSREPAGSYNEQFF; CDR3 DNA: TGTGCCACCAGCAGAGAGCCAGCGGGGTCCTACAATGAGCAGTTCTTC
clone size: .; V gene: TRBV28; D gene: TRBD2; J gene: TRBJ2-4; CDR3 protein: CASSLGFLAGSPIQYF; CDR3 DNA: TGTGCCAGCAGTTTAGGTTTCCTAGCGGGTTCCCCCATTCAGTACTTC
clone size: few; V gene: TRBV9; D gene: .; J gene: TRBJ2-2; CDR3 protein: CASSALADANTGELFF; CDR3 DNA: TGTGCCAGCAGCGCCTTAGCGGACGCGAACACCGGGGAGCTGTTTTTT
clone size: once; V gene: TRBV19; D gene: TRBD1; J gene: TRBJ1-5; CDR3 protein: CASSYTGGEQPQHF; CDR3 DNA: TGTGCCAGTAGTTACACAGGGGGTGAGCAGCCCCAGCATTTT
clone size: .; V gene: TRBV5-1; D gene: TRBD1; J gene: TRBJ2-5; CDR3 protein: CATSGQGQETQYF; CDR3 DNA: TGCGCCACCTCCGGACAGGGGCAAGAGACCCAGTACTTC
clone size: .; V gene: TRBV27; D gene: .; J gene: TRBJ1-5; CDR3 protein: CASSLTGDSNQPQHF; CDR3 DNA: TGTGCCAGCAGTTTAACCGGGGATAGCAATCAGCCCCAGCATTTT